These 20 T cell receptor beta chains came from one sample sequenced in a study of blood T cell repertoires in COVID-19. Profiled with immunoSEQ multiplex PCR; TCRdb holds only in-frame clones, not every one. Of 65,000 to 90,000 clones listed, about four fifths are singletons. Sequencing was performed on peripheral blood. The receptors were gathered from a man in his 60s with acute or convalescent COVID-19.

The chain links TRBV19 to TRBJ1-2; 7 bases are shared with TRBD1. The CDR3 contains 11 residues. Germline CDR1 and CDR2: LNHDA and SQIVND (reference sequence). Unmatched junction bases numbered 3, after V lost 7 bases and J lost 7 bases. CDR3 nucleotide sequence: TGTGCCAGTACGACAGGGCTTGGCTACACCTTC. The encoded protein is CASTTGLGYTF.

The CDR3 protein is CASSQGAGNQPQHF. The CDR3 DNA reads TGTGCCAGCAGCCAAGGCGCGGGCAATCAGCCCCAGCATTTT. The J gene is TRBJ1-5, the V gene TRBV7-6; D uncertain. The CDR3 totals 14 residues. Trimming cost V 5 bases and J 2 bases, with 10 bases left between them. CDR1 is SGHVS, CDR2 FNYEAQ, per germline. The full variable domain, rest sourced from reference TRBV7-6 and TRBJ1-5, is GAGVSQSPRYKVTKRGQDVALRCDPISGHVSLYWYRQALGQGPEFLTYFNYEAQQDKSGLPNDRFSAERPEGSISTLTIQRTEQRDSAMYRCASSQGAGNQPQHFGDGTRLSIL.

This clone was seen once. V usage is TRBV7-9 and J usage is TRBJ2-7, with 8 bases aligning to TRBD2. The CDR3 is 13 residues long. Germline CDR1 is SEHNR and CDR2 is FQNEAQ (reference sequence). Germline trimming cut 5 bases from V and 3 bases from J; bases unmatched to any gene: 3. The CDR3 DNA follows: TGTGCCAGCAGCCCGGGGGGGCTCTACGAGCAGTACTTC. Translating it yields CASSPGGLYEQYF.

The rearrangement joins TRBV12-3 or TRBV12-4 to TRBJ1-2, with 8 bases lining up with TRBD1. The CDR3 runs 13 residues. V lost 6 bases to trimming and J lost 1 base; unmatched junction nucleotides: 1. Here the CDR3 reads CASRDRDNYGYTF. DNA for the CDR3: TGTGCCAGCAGGGACAGGGATAACTATGGCTACACCTTC.

This clone was counted a single time. This chain joins TRBV18 and TRBJ2-7; 10 bases match TRBD1. CDR1 is KGHSH, CDR2 LQKENI, per germline. The V and J ends lost 0 bases and 3 bases, in that order; junction bases with no gene match: 2. The CDR3 extends over 15 amino acids. DNA of the CDR3: TGTGCCAGCTCACCACCCGGACAGGGGGTCTACGAGCAGTACTTC. Its protein is CASSPPGQGVYEQYF. The complete variable domain, with remaining parts taken from reference TRBV18 and TRBJ2-7, reads NAGVMQNPRHLVRRRGQEARLRCSPMKGHSHVYWYRQLPEEGLKFMVYLQKENIIDESGMPKERFSAEFPKEGPSILRIQQVVRGDSAAYFCASSPPGQGVYEQYFGPGTRLTVT.

This chain uses TRBV6-4 with TRBJ2-2; TRBD1 is a possible D gene (6 bases). The CDR3 length is 14 residues. Trimming removed 6 bases from V and 6 bases from J, with 14 bases in between. CDR1 MRHNA and CDR2 SNTAGT come from the germline V gene. CDR3 region: CASRYYRDAGELFF. The DNA for the CDR3 is TGTGCCAGCAGATATTACAGGGATGCCGGGGAGCTGTTTTTT.

This chain links TRBV11-3 with TRBJ2-7; tentatively, D is TRBD2 (6 bases). Germline CDR1 is SGHNT and CDR2 is YENEEA. The CDR3 extends over 12 amino acids. Trimming took off 5 bases at V and 6 bases at J, with 11 bases between the two ends. This CDR3 is CASSPGDGEQYF. DNA for the CDR3: TGTGCCAGCAGCCCGGGGGATGGCGAGCAGTACTTC.

The chain uses TRBV6-7 and TRBJ1-2; no clear D. TRBV6-7 has ORF status, its function being uncertain. V was cut by 6 bases and J by 6 bases, with 17 bases left in between. The CDR3 covers 14 residues. This chain's CDR3 is CASRARPQSNGYTF. The DNA for the CDR3 is TGTGCCAGCAGAGCCAGGCCGCAGTCTAATGGCTACACCTTC.

V usage is TRBV2 and J usage is TRBJ1-6; D is perhaps TRBD1 (6 bases). CDR1 is SNHLY and CDR2 is FYNNEI in the germline V gene. CDR3 length: 13 amino acids. V shed 9 bases and J shed 7 bases, with 13 bases lying between them. CDR3 nucleotide sequence: TGTGCCAGTAATATCAGGGGAAATTCACCCCTCCACTTT. Protein: CASNIRGNSPLHF.

The CDR3 DNA reads as TGTGCCAGCAGCCTCCGGACAGCCCTCGGTTCACCCCTCCACTTT. Translated, it gives CASSLRTALGSPLHF. This sequence joins TRBV27 and TRBJ1-6; perhaps TRBD1 as D (6 bases). Between the trimmed V and J ends, which lost 6 bases and 9 bases, there was a span of 18 bases. Germline lookup yields CDR1 MNHEY and CDR2 SMNVEV (reference sequence). The CDR3 consists of 15 residues.

In its sample, this clone was seen many times. This sample also contains other DNA sequences that code for the same CDR3. The rearrangement links TRBV29-1 to TRBJ2-3, with TRBD1 as a possible D gene (6 bases). The CDR3 covers 12 residues. The ends were cut back, 7 bases at V and 1 base at J, with 9 bases in the middle. Germline-derived CDR1 and CDR2 are SQVTM and ANQGSEA. CDR3 nucleotides: TGCAGCGCTAGGACAGGCACAGATACGCAGTATTTT. As protein: CSARTGTDTQYF.

The rearrangement uses TRBV11-1 and TRBJ2-7; D possibly corresponds to TRBD2 (6 bases). The V gene lost 0 bases and the J gene lost 2 bases, with 8 bases spanning the gap. The CDR3 consists of 14 residues. The germline V gene encodes CDR1 SGHAT and CDR2 FQDESV (reference sequence). Here the CDR3 DNA reads TGTGCCAGCAGCTTAGCTGGGACTGCCTACGAGCAGTACTTC. Translating it yields CASSLAGTAYEQYF. Using reference TRBV11-1 and TRBJ2-7 for the parts outside the CDR3, the full variable domain is EAEVAQSPRYKITEKSQAVAFWCDPISGHATLYWYRQILGQGPELLVQFQDESVVDDSQLPKDRFSAERLKGVDSTLKIQPAELGDSAMYLCASSLAGTAYEQYFGPGTRLTVT.

CDR3 DNA: TGTGCCAGCACCCGGTATGAGGGCACTGAAGCTTTCTTT. Translated: CASTRYEGTEAFF. The genes are TRBV3-1 (or the pseudogene TRBV3-2) and TRBJ1-1, with D uncertain. Between the trimmed V and J ends, which lost 7 bases and 4 bases, there was a span of 13 bases. This CDR3 is built from 13 residues. Germline V gives CDR1 LGHDT, CDR2 YNNKEL (reference sequence).

The chain uses TRBV7-2 and TRBJ2-6; TRBD2 agrees at 7 bases. The CDR3 totals 16 residues. Germline CDR1 and CDR2: SGHTA and FQGNSA. V shed 5 bases and J 2 bases; nucleotides not matched to a gene: 6. The CDR3 nucleotides read TGTGCCAGCAGCCTCTCGGGGGGTGCTGGGGCCAACGTCCTGACTTTC. It encodes CASSLSGGAGANVLTF. Filled out from reference TRBV7-2 and TRBJ2-6, the complete variable domain reads GAGVSQSPSNKVTEKGKDVELRCDPISGHTALYWYRQSLGQGLEFLIYFQGNSAPDKSGLPSDRFSAERTGGSVSTLTIQRTQQEDSAVYLCASSLSGGAGANVLTFGAGSRLTVL.

This chain connects TRBV10-3 to TRBJ1-2; 11 nucleotides align to TRBD1. The V and J ends lost 7 bases and 4 bases, in that order; junction bases with no gene match: 5. Per germline, CDR1 ENHRY and CDR2 SYGVKD. CDR3 length: 14 amino acids. The DNA for the CDR3 is TGTGCCATCACCGGACAGGGGGCGGGCTATGGCTACACCTTC. Protein: CAITGQGAGYGYTF.

V and J are TRBV4-1 and TRBJ2-1; TRBD2 aligns across 11 bases. Trimming took 3 bases from V and 4 from J; bases not matched to a gene: 2. Germline loops: CDR1 MGHRA, CDR2 YSYEKL. The CDR3 length is 15 residues. DNA for the CDR3: TGCGCCAGCAGCCAGGGACTAGCGGTATACAATGAGCAGTTCTTC. This codes for CASSQGLAVYNEQFF.

Only a few counts were recorded for this clone. This chain links TRBV7-9 with TRBJ1-2, with unresolved D. Germline CDR1 and CDR2: SEHNR and FQNEAQ (reference sequence). Trimming shortened V by 5 bases and J by 4 bases, and 17 bases separated the two germline ends. This CDR3 is built from 15 residues. In nucleotides, the CDR3 is TGTGCCAGCAGCGCCCGTCCCTACCTAGGCTATGGCTACACCTTC. Protein: CASSARPYLGYGYTF.

This clone was seen more than once but under ten times. This chain links TRBV7-9 with TRBJ2-1; D remains unclear. The CDR3 is made up of 12 amino acids. Trimming shortened V by 0 bases and J by 6 bases, and 3 bases separated the two germline ends. The V gene's germline CDR1 is SEHNR and CDR2 FQNEAQ (reference sequence). CDR3 sequence (DNA): TGTGCCAGCAGCTTAGCGCGCAATGAGCAGTTCTTC. Its protein product is CASSLARNEQFF. The full variable domain, in which reference TRBV7-9 and TRBJ2-1 provide the parts outside the CDR3, is DTGVSQNPRHKITKRGQNVTFRCDPISEHNRLYWYRQTLGQGPEFLTYFQNEAQLEKSRLLSDRFSAERPKGSFSTLEIQRTEQGDSAMYLCASSLARNEQFFGPGTRLTVL.

As DNA, the CDR3 is TGTGCCAGCAGCCGAAAGACAGGGGGTGGGCAGCCCCAGCATTTT. Protein: CASSRKTGGGQPQHF. V gene TRBV6-5 combines with J gene TRBJ1-5; TRBD1 matches at 9 bases. J was trimmed by 7 bases and V by 6 bases; bases with no gene match: 10. From germline, CDR1 is MNHEY and CDR2 SVGAGI. This CDR3 spans 15 amino acids.

The J gene is TRBJ2-1, the V gene TRBV4-2, with D perhaps matching TRBD1 (5 bases). The CDR3 runs to 16 residues. The V gene lost 2 bases and the J gene lost 6 bases, with 17 bases spanning the gap. Looked up from germline, CDR1 is LGHNA and CDR2 is YNFKEQ. The CDR3 DNA reads TGTGCCAGCAGCCAACTGACAGTACTGATCCGCAATGAGCAGTTCTTC. Protein: CASSQLTVLIRNEQFF.